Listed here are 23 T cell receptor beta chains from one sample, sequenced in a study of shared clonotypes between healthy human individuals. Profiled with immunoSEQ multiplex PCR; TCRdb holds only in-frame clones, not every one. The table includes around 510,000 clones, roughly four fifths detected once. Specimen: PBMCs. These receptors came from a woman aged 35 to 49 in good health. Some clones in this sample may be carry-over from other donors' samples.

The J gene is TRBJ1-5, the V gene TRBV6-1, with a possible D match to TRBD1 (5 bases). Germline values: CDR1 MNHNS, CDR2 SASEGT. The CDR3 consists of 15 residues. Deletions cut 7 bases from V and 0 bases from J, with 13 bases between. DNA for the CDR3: TGTGCCAGCAATGGGGGGGGATATAGCAATCAGCCCCAGCATTTT. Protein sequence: CASNGGGYSNQPQHF.

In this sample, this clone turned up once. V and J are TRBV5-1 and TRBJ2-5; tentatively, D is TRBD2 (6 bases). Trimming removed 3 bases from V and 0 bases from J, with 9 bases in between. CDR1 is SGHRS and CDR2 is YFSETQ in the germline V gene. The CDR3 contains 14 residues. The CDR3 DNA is TGCGCCAGCAGCTCGAGCGGGTACCAAGAGACCCAGTACTTC. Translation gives CASSSSGYQETQYF.

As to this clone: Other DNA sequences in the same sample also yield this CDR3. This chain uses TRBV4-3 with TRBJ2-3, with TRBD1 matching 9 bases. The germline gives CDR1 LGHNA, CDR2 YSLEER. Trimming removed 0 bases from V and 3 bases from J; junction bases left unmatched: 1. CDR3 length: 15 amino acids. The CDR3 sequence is CASSQEDRGTDTQYF. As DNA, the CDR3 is TGCGCCAGCAGCCAAGAGGACAGGGGAACAGATACGCAGTATTTT.

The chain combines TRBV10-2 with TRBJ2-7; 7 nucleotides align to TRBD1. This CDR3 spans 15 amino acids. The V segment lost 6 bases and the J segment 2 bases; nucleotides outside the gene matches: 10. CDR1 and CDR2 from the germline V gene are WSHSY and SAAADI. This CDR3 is CASRAYRDSTYEQYF. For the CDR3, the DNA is TGCGCCAGCAGGGCCTACCGGGACAGTACCTACGAGCAGTACTTC.

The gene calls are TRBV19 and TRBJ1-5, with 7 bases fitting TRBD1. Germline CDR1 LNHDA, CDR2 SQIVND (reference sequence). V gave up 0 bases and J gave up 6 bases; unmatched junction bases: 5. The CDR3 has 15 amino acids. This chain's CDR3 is CASSIDGAGGQPQHF. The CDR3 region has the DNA TGTGCCAGTAGTATAGATGGGGCAGGGGGTCAGCCCCAGCATTTT.

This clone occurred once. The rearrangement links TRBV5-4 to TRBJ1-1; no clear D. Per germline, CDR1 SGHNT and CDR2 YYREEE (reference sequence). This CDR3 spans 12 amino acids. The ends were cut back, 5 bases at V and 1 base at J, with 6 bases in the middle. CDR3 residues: CASRAQNTEAFF. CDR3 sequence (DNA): TGTGCCAGCAGAGCTCAGAACACTGAAGCTTTCTTT. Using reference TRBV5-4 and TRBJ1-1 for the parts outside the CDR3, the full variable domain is ETGVTQSPTHLIKTRGQQVTLRCSSQSGHNTVSWYQQALGQGPQFIFQYYREEENGRGNFPPRFSGLQFPNYSSELNVNALELDDSALYLCASRAQNTEAFFGQGTRLTVV.

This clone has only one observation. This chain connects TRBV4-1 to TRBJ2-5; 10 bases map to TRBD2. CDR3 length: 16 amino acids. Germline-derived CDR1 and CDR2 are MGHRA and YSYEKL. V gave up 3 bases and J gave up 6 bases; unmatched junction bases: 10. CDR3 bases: TGCGCCAGCAGCCAGGGAGTGACTAGCGGGCGAAAGACCCAGTACTTC. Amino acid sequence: CASSQGVTSGRKTQYF.

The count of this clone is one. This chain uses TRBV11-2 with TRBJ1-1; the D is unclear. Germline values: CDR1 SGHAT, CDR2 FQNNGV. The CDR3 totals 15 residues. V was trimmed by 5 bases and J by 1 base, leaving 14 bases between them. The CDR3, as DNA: TGTGCCAGCAGCCCAGCTCGAGGGCAGAACACTGAAGCTTTCTTT. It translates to CASSPARGQNTEAFF. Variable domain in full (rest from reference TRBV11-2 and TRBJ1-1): EAGVAQSPRYKIIEKRQSVAFWCNPISGHATLYWYQQILGQGPKLLIQFQNNGVVDDSQLPKDRFSAERLKGVDSTLKIQPAKLEDSAVYLCASSPARGQNTEAFFGQGTRLTVV.

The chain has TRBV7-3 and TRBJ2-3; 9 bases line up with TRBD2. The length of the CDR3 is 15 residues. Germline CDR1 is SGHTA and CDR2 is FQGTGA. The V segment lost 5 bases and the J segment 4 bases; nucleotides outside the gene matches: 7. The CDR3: CASSSSGSRADTQYF. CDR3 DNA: TGTGCCAGCAGCAGTAGCGGGAGTCGGGCAGATACGCAGTATTTT.

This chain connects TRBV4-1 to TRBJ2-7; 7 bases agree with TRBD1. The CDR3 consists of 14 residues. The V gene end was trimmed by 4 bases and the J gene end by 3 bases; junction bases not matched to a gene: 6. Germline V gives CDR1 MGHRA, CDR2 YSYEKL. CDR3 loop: CASSLRQGNYEQYF. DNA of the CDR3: TGCGCCAGCAGCCTACGACAGGGTAACTACGAGCAGTACTTC.

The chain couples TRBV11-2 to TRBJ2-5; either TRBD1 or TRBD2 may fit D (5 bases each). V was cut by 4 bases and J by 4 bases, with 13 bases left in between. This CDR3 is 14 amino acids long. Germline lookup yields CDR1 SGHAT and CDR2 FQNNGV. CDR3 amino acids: CASSSRGVAETQYF. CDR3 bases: TGTGCCAGCAGCTCCCGGGGCGTAGCAGAGACCCAGTACTTC.

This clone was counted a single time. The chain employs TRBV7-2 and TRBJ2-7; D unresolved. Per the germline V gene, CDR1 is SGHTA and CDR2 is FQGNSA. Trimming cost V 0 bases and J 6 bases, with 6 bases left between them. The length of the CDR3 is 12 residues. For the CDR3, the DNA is TGTGCCAGCAGCTTAGCTCCACCCGAGCAGTACTTC. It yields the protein CASSLAPPEQYF. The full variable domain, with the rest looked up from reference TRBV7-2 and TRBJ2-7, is GAGVSQSPSNKVTEKGKDVELRCDPISGHTALYWYRQSLGQGLEFLIYFQGNSAPDKSGLPSDRFSAERTGGSVSTLTIQRTQQEDSAVYLCASSLAPPEQYFGPGTRLTVT.

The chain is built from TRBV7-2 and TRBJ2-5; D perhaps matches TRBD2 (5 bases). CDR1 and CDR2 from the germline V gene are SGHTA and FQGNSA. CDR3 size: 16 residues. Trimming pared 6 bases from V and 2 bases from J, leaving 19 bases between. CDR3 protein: CASRLTGSPQQETQYF. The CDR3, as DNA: TGTGCCAGCAGGCTCACGGGGTCCCCACAACAAGAGACCCAGTACTTC.

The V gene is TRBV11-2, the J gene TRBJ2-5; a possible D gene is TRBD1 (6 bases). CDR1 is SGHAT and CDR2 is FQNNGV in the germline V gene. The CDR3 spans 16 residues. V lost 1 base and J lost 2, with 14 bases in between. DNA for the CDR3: TGTGCCAGCAGCTTAGCGGGCAGGGGCCTACAAGAGACCCAGTACTTC. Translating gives CASSLAGRGLQETQYF. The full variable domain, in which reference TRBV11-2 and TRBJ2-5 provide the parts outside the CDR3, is EAGVAQSPRYKIIEKRQSVAFWCNPISGHATLYWYQQILGQGPKLLIQFQNNGVVDDSQLPKDRFSAERLKGVDSTLKIQPAKLEDSAVYLCASSLAGRGLQETQYFGPGTRLLVL.

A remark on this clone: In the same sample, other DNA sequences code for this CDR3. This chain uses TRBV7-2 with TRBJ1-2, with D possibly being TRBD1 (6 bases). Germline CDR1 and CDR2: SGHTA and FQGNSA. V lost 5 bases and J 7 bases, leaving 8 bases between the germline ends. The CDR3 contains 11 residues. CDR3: CASSPGAGYTF. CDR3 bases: TGTGCCAGCAGCCCAGGGGCTGGCTACACCTTC.

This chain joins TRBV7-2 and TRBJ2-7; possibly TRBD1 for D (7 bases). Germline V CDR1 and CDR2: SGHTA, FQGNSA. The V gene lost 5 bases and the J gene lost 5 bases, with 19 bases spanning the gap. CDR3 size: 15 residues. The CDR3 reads CASSVGGGMIHEQYF. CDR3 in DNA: TGTGCCAGCAGCGTAGGGGGCGGGATGATTCACGAGCAGTACTTC.

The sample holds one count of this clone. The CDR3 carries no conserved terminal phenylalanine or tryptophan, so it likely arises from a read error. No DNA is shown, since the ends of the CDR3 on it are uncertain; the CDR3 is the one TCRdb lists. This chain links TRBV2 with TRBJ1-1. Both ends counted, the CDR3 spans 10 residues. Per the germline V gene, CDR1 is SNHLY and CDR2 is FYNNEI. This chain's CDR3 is CACSEVESFL.

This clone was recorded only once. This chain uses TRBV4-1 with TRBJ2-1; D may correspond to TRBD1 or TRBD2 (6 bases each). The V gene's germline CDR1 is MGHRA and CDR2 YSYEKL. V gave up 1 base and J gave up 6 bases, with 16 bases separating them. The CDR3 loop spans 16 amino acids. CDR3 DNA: TGCGCCAGCAGCCAAGTTTGGAGTCCGGGGGCCAATGAGCAGTTCTTC. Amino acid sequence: CASSQVWSPGANEQFF.

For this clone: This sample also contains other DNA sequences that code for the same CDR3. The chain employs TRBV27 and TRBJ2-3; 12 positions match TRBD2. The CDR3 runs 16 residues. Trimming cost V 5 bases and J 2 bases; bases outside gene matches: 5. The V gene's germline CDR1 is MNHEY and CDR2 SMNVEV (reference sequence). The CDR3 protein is CASSTRLAGDTDTQYF. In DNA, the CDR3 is TGTGCCAGCAGTACCAGACTAGCGGGAGACACAGATACGCAGTATTTT.

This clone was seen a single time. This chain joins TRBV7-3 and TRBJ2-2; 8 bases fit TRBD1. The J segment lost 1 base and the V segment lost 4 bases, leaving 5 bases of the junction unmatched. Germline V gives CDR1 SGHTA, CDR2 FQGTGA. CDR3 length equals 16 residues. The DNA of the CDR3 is TGTGCCAGCAGCTCTTATGGGACAGGGAACACCGGGGAGCTGTTTTTT. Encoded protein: CASSSYGTGNTGELFF.

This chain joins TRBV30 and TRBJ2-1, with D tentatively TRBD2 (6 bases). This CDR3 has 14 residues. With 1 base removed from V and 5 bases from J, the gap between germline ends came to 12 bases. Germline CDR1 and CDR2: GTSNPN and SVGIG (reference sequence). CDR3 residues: CAWSGGLPHNEQFF. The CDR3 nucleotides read TGTGCCTGGAGTGGGGGACTGCCCCACAATGAGCAGTTCTTC.

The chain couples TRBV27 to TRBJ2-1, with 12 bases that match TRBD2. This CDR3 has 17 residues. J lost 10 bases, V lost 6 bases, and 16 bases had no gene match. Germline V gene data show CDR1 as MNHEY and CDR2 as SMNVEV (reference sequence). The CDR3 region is CASRTALAGGAVREQFF. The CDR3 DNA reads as TGTGCCAGCAGGACAGCCCTAGCGGGAGGGGCCGTCCGGGAGCAGTTCTTC.

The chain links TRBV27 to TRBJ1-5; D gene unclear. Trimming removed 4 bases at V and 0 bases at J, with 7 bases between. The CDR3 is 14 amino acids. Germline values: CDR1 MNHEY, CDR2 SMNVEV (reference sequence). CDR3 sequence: CASSSDYSNQPQHF. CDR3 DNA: TGTGCCAGCAGTTCGGATTATAGCAATCAGCCCCAGCATTTT.